One TCR beta chain is described in this entry. What antigen it recognizes has not been identified. No base-level quality is on record; no much larger clone is a single base apart. This entry belongs to a study of blood T cell repertoires in COVID-19 (dated by TCRdb to 2019 to 2021). Regarding the study in general: Samples covering the acute and convalescent phases of COVID-19 were provided by collaborators in the United States, Italy and Spain. Where HLA class I and class II types were available, the types were taken from metadata supplied by the sample provider, not from assay-based typing. Deeply sampled blood TCRbeta repertoires from subjects exposed to, actively infected with, or recovered from COVID-19 were included in the dataset. The repertoires were released in a freely available public database intended as a resource for research on the immune response to SARS-CoV-2. Samples came from the ongoing ImmuneRACE study (first 160 participants) plus 1,254 subjects from 6 global collaborators. The prospective study material was composed of cDNA or gDNA derived from T cells, B-cell-depleted T cells, or PBMCs. Sample metadata almost always included a de-identified subject ID, COVID-19 status, age in years and sex. Broad study findings and their caveats: How much clinical and demographic metadata was included differed by source and by participant, and the metadata was provided uncurated.

Taken from cysteine to phenylalanine, the CDR3 has 13 residues. Only the CDR3 portion is preserved as DNA: 39 bases, with reading frame beginning at the first base. Trimming removed 8 bases from V and 2 bases from J, leaving 10 bases between the germline ends. Sequences SNHLY (CDR1) and FYNNEI (CDR2) are obtained from the germline V gene. Each collaborating institution followed its own protocols to collect whole blood in K2EDTA tubes. For TCRbeta analysis, collaborators shipped samples in one of three forms: frozen whole blood, isolated PBMCs, or DNA extracted from either of those sample types. TCRbeta CDR3 regions were amplified from genomic DNA by means of the immunoSEQ Assay, a bias-controlled multiplex PCR. The authors processed their data as follows. The number of nucleated cells in each sample was estimated by amplification of reference gene primers within the assay. To quantify the absolute abundance of each unique TCRbeta CDR3 rearrangement, sequence reads were collapsed and filtered. For each sample, productive Simpson clonality was calculated as the square root of Simpson's diversity index across productive rearrangements. Imported from immuneACCESS, the table was reduced by TCRdb to in-frame sequences with V and J called. These copies leave out some clones; in studies compared against another copy, an unresolved V gene accounts for under half, and the cause of the remainder is not known. For V, J and clone size, that table is used; D and trimming come from the DNA. The sample includes more than 110,000 clones, with roughly 76% observed a single time. Clones ranked in the top ten supply around 9.5% of the sample.

What was sequenced was peripheral blood. The chain couples TRBV2 to TRBJ1-5; TRBD1 is a possible D gene, resting on 6 matching bases. The clonotype originates from a woman aged 45 to 65 with active or convalescent COVID-19. The nucleotides are TGTGCCAGCGGGGGCATCGGCAATCAGCCCCAGCATTTT. The resulting protein is CASGGIGNQPQHF.